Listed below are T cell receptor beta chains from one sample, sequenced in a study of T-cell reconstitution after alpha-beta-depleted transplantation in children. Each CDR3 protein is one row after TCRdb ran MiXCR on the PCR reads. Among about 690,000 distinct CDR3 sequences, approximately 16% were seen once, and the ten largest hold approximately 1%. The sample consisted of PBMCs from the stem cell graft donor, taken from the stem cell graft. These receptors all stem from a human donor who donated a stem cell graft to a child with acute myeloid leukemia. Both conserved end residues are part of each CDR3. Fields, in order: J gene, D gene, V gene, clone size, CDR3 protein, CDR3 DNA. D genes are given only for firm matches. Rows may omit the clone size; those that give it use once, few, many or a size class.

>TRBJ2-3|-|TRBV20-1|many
CSAPPSSTDTQYF
TGCAGTGCACCGCCTTCTAGCACAGATACGCAGTATTTT
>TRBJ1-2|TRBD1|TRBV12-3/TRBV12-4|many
CASSFLSGGDGYTF
TGTGCCAGCAGTTTCCTCTCAGGGGGAGATGGCTACACCTTC
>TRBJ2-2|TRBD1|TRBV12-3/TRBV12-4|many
CASSTETGFGTGELFF
TGTGCCAGCAGTACGGAGACAGGGTTTGGCACCGGGGAGCTGTTTTTT
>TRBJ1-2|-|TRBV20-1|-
CSATRQPSNYGYTF
TGCAGTGCTACCCGACAGCCATCTAACTATGGCTACACCTTC
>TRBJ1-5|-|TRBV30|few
CAWGGTDNQPQHF
TGTGCCTGGGGCGGGACGGATAATCAGCCCCAGCATTTT
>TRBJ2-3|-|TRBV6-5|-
CASNRFGSSGTDTQYF
TGTGCCAGCAACCGCTTTGGTTCCTCAGGCACAGATACGCAGTATTTT
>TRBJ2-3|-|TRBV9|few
CASSVEQKPGRAQYF
TGTGCCAGCAGCGTAGAGCAGAAGCCGGGGCGGGCGCAGTATTTT
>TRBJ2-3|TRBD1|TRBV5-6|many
CASSFRQGADTQYF
TGTGCCAGCAGCTTTCGACAGGGGGCCGATACGCAGTATTTT
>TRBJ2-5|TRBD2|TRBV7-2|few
CASSMLGAGRETQYF
TGTGCCAGCAGCATGCTGGGAGCGGGGAGGGAGACCCAGTACTTC
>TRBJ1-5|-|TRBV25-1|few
CASSAGSYQPQHF
TGTGCCAGCAGTGCGGGGTCTTATCAGCCCCAGCATTTT
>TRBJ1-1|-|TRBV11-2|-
CASTLAGYVTNTEAFF
TGTGCCAGCACGTTGGCCGGTTACGTAACGAACACTGAAGCTTTCTTT
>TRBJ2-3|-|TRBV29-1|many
CSGSRGLRRDTQYF
TGCAGCGGCTCCCGGGGGCTGAGGCGCGATACGCAGTATTTT
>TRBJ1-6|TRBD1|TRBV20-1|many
CSADRGLNSPLHF
TGCAGTGCTGACAGGGGCTTGAATTCACCCCTCCACTTT
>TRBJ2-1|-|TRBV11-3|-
CASRASGINYYNEQFF
TGTGCCAGCCGTGCCTCCGGGATAAATTATTACAATGAGCAGTTCTTC
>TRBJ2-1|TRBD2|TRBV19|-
CASKMTSGARTYGEQFF
TGTGCCAGTAAGATGACCAGCGGGGCGAGGACATACGGTGAGCAGTTCTTC
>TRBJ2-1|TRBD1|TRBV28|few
CASSFRGRGDEQFF
TGTGCCAGCAGTTTCAGGGGGCGCGGCGATGAGCAGTTCTTC
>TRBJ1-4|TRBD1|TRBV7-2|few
CASSLVGTANEKLFF
TGTGCCAGCAGCTTAGTGGGGACAGCTAATGAAAAACTGTTTTTT
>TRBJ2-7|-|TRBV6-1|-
CASSQREGADKQYF
TGTGCCAGCAGCCAAAGGGAGGGGGCGGACAAGCAGTACTTC
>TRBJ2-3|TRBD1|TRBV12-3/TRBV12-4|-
CASSLEGAEGTDTQYF
TGTGCCAGCAGTTTAGAGGGGGCCGAGGGCACAGATACGCAGTATTTT
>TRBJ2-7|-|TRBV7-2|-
CASSLGPFYEQYF
TGTGCCAGCAGCTTAGGGCCCTTTTACGAGCAGTACTTC
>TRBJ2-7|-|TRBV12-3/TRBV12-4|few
CASSRDRSSYEQYF
TGTGCCAGCAGTAGGGATCGTTCTTCCTACGAGCAGTACTTC
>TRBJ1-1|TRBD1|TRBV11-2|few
CASSLGGTGIEAFF
TGTGCCAGCAGCTTAGGAGGGACAGGGATCGAAGCTTTCTTT
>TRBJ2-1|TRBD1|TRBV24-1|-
CATSDLQGPGTGGNEQFF
TGTGCCACCAGTGATTTGCAGGGTCCCGGGACAGGGGGCAATGAGCAGTTCTTC
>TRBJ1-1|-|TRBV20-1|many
CSARLQGPGQEAFF
TGCAGTGCTAGGCTACAGGGCCCTGGACAGGAAGCTTTCTTT
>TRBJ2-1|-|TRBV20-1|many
CSARDRALPNEQFF
TGCAGTGCTAGAGACAGGGCCCTCCCAAATGAGCAGTTCTTC
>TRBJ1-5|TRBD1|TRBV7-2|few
CASSSRQGTNQPQHF
TGTGCCAGCAGCTCGCGACAGGGGACAAATCAGCCCCAGCATTTT
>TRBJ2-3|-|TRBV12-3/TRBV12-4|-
CASSIPTDTQYF
TGTGCCAGCAGTATCCCGACAGATACGCAGTATTTT
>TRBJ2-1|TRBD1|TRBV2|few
CASSETPGTGHNEQFF
TGTGCCAGCAGTGAGACCCCCGGGACAGGGCACAATGAGCAGTTCTTC
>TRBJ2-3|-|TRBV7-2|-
CASSFSGVRTDTQYF
TGTGCCAGCAGCTTTTCCGGGGTCAGGACAGATACGCAGTATTTT
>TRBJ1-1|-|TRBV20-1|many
CSASPLPWNTEAFF
TGCAGTGCTAGCCCTCTCCCTTGGAACACTGAAGCTTTCTTT
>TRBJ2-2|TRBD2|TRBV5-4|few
CASSRGGTPNTGELFF
TGTGCCAGCAGCCGCGGGGGGACACCGAACACCGGGGAGCTGTTTTTT
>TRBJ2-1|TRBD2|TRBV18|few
CASSPPTSGGAGEQFF
TGTGCCAGCTCACCGCCAACTAGCGGGGGGGCAGGGGAGCAGTTCTTC
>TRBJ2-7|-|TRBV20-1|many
CSARWSRGTYEQYF
TGCAGTGCTAGGTGGTCCAGGGGTACTTACGAGCAGTACTTC
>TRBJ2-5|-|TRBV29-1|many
CSVEEYTGRETQYF
TGCAGCGTTGAAGAATATACGGGGCGAGAGACCCAGTACTTC
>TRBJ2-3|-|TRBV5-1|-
CASSLGGLEDTQYF
TGCGCCAGCAGCTTGGGGGGGCTGGAAGATACGCAGTATTTT
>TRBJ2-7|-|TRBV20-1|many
CSAHHRELYEQYF
TGCAGTGCTCATCATCGGGAACTCTACGAGCAGTACTTC
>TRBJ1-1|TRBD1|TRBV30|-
CAWTGQGGPEAFF
TGTGCCTGGACCGGACAGGGAGGCCCTGAAGCTTTCTTT
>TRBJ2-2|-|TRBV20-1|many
CSARDSRYTGELFF
TGCAGTGCCAGGGACTCCCGTTACACCGGGGAGCTGTTTTTT
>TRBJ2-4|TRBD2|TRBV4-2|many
CASSQGGGGADPYIQYF
TGTGCCAGCAGCCAAGGCGGCGGGGGGGCCGATCCGTACATTCAGTACTTC
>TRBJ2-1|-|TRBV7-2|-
CASSYGRYNEQFF
TGTGCCAGCAGCTACGGACGGTACAATGAGCAGTTCTTC
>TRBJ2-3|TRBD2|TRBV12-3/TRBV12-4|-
CASSKRGTSTDTQYF
TGTGCCAGCTCCAAGCGGGGTACTAGCACAGATACGCAGTATTTT
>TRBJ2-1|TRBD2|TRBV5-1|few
CASSFKRGEGEAEQFF
TGCGCCAGCAGCTTCAAGCGGGGGGAGGGGGAAGCTGAGCAGTTCTTC
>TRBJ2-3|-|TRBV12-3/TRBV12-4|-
CASSDPGRHTDTQYF
TGTGCCAGCAGTGACCCGGGACGGCACACAGATACGCAGTATTTT
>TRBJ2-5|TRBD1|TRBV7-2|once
CASSRSSGQGEETQYF
TGTGCCAGCAGCCGCTCTTCCGGACAGGGGGAAGAGACCCAGTACTTC
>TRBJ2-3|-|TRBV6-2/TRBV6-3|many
CASRAPPGDSTDTQYF
TGTGCCAGCAGAGCACCCCCAGGGGACAGCACAGATACGCAGTATTTT
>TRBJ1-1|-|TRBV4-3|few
CASSQESIGLSSVWTEAFF
TGCGCCAGCAGCCAAGAGTCTATAGGTTTAAGCAGTGTATGGACTGAAGCTTTCTTT
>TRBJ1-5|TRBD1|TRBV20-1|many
CSAVTGGGGNQPQHF
TGCAGTGCTGTTACAGGGGGCGGAGGCAATCAGCCCCAGCATTTT
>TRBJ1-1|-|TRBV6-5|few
CASSYYHQKRSTEAFF
TGTGCCAGCAGTTACTATCACCAAAAAAGGAGCACTGAAGCTTTCTTT
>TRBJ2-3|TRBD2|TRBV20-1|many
CSTSGGTDTQYF
TGCTCGACTAGCGGGGGAACAGATACGCAGTATTTT
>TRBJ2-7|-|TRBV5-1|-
CASGDPDLFWSEQYF
TGCGCCAGCGGTGACCCCGACTTGTTTTGGAGCGAGCAGTACTTC
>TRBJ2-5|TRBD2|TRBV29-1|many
CSASGRGVELVETQYF
TGCAGCGCCTCAGGGCGGGGGGTGGAACTGGTCGAGACCCAGTACTTC
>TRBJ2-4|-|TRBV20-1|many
CSARDPGRLAKNIQYF
TGCAGTGCTAGAGATCCTGGTAGGCTAGCCAAAAACATTCAGTACTTC
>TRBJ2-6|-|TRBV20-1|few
CSAPLAGAGANVLTF
TGCAGTGCACCCCTCGCGGGTGCCGGGGCCAACGTCCTGACTTTC
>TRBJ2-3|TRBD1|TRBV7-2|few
CASSRTPGQGADTQYF
TGTGCCAGCAGCCGTACACCGGGACAGGGTGCAGATACGCAGTATTTT
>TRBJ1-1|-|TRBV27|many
CASSLSQGPNTEAFF
TGTGCCAGCAGTTTATCTCAGGGGCCGAACACTGAAGCTTTCTTT
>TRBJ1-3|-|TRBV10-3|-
CAISGESGNTIYF
TGTGCCATCAGTGGGGAGTCTGGAAACACCATATATTTT
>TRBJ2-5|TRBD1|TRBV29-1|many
CSVADRAVWGETQYF
TGCAGCGTGGCTGACAGGGCTGTCTGGGGAGAGACCCAGTACTTC
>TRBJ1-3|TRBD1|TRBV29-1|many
CSVEAQGTGGGNTIYF
TGCAGCGTTGAAGCGCAGGGGACAGGGGGAGGAAACACCATATATTTT